This passage covers 18 T cell receptor beta chains from one sample sequenced in a study of blood T cell repertoires in COVID-19. The method was immunoSEQ multiplex PCR; TCRdb's version includes in-frame clones alone and lacks a portion of them. This table has over 350,000 clones, roughly 88% appearing once. The sequencing sample was made of peripheral blood. These receptors all come from a woman younger than 45 with active or convalescent COVID-19.

The chain links TRBV19 to TRBJ1-1; 7 bases map to TRBD1. Germline V lookup: CDR1 LNHDA, CDR2 SQIVND (reference sequence). V lost 1 base and J lost 6; bases outside the gene matches: 11. The length of the CDR3 is 16 residues. CDR3 amino acids: CASSIVPGQLVAEAFF. The DNA of the CDR3 is TGTGCCAGTAGTATAGTACCGGGACAGCTAGTAGCTGAAGCTTTCTTT. Together with reference TRBV19 and TRBJ1-1, the CDR3 gives the full variable domain: DGGITQSPKYLFRKEGQNVTLSCEQNLNHDAMYWYRQDPGQGLRLIYYSQIVNDFQKGDIAEGYSVSREKKESFPLTVTSAQKNPTAFYLCASSIVPGQLVAEAFFGQGTRLTVV.

The chain recombines TRBV19 with TRBJ1-1, with no clear D. Germline CDR1 and CDR2: LNHDA and SQIVND (reference sequence). Trimming pared 5 bases from V and 4 bases from J, leaving 11 bases between. This CDR3 spans 13 amino acids. CDR3 nucleotide sequence: TGTGCCAGTAGTCCTGACACAACCACTGAAGCTTTCTTT. Its protein product is CASSPDTTTEAFF.

The chain is built from TRBV2 and TRBJ1-2; possible D gene TRBD1, 6 bases. From germline, CDR1 is SNHLY and CDR2 FYNNEI. V was cut by 5 bases and J by 6 bases, with 16 bases left in between. The CDR3 runs to 14 residues. CDR3 bases: TGTGCCAGCAGTAGGGGGGGTGGCGTTGATGGCTACACCTTC. Protein product: CASSRGGGVDGYTF.

The chain couples TRBV5-1 to TRBJ2-6; D is unclear. Trimming took 0 bases from V and 0 from J, leaving 7 bases between them. Germline-derived CDR1 and CDR2 are SGHRS and YFSETQ. The CDR3 runs to 16 residues. In nucleotides, the CDR3 is TGCGCCAGCAGCTTGGCGAAGAGCTCTGGGGCCAACGTCCTGACTTTC. Translation: CASSLAKSSGANVLTF. The complete variable domain, with remaining parts taken from reference TRBV5-1 and TRBJ2-6, reads KAGVTQTPRYLIKTRGQQVTLSCSPISGHRSVSWYQQTPGQGLQFLFEYFSETQRNKGNFPGRFSGRQFSNSRSEMNVSTLELGDSALYLCASSLAKSSGANVLTFGAGSRLTVL.

CDR3 DNA: TGCAGCACCAGACAGGGTCACTATGGCTACACCTTC. Translating gives CSTRQGHYGYTF. The chain recombines TRBV29-1 with TRBJ1-2; TRBD1 aligns across 7 bases. The CDR3 covers 12 residues. V dropped 8 bases and J dropped 3; count of bases not matched to a gene: 6. From germline, CDR1 is SQVTM and CDR2 ANQGSEA.

This chain joins TRBV28 and TRBJ1-1; D perhaps matches TRBD1 (6 bases). The V end was cut by 6 bases, the J end by 9 bases, with 20 bases between. CDR1 is MDHEN and CDR2 is SYDVKM in the germline V gene. The CDR3 consists of 14 residues. The CDR3 region has the DNA TGTGCCAGCAGCAAAATCTCCGGGACAATAAAAGCTTTCTTT. Its translation: CASSKISGTIKAFF.

The CDR3 reads CASSQVRSTSTQYF. DNA for the CDR3: TGTGCCAGCAGCCAAGTACGTTCGACTAGCACGCAGTATTTT. This sequence joins TRBV3-1 (or the pseudogene TRBV3-2) and TRBJ2-3; 7 bases line up with TRBD2. V shed 1 base, J shed 9 bases, and the junction held 7 bases outside the gene matches. The CDR3 covers 14 residues. Germline-derived CDR1 and CDR2 are LGHDT and YNNKEL (reference sequence).

In DNA, the CDR3 is TGTGCCAGCAACCCCCGGGGACAGGGGAACTATGGCTACACCTTC. Translated: CASNPRGQGNYGYTF. V gene TRBV28 combines with J gene TRBJ1-2, with 10 positions matching TRBD1. V trimming: 7 bases; J trimming: 2 bases; junction bases outside the gene matches: 7. The CDR3 is 15 amino acids. CDR1 and CDR2 from the germline V gene are MDHEN and SYDVKM.

The gene calls are TRBV5-8 and TRBJ1-6; possible D gene TRBD1, 6 bases. Germline CDR1 SGHTS, CDR2 YDEGEE. The V end lost 1 base, the J end lost 0 bases, and 8 bases lay between the germline ends. This CDR3 has 16 amino acids. CDR3 DNA: TGTGCCAGCAGCTTGACAGGGAGCTCCTATAATTCACCCCTCCACTTT. Its translation is CASSLTGSSYNSPLHF.

V usage is TRBV7-2 and J usage is TRBJ1-1, with D maybe TRBD1 (6 bases). Germline values: CDR1 SGHTA, CDR2 FQGNSA. V was trimmed by 5 bases and J by 4 bases, leaving 14 bases between them. CDR3 length equals 14 residues. The DNA of the CDR3 is TGTGCCAGCAGCACACAACAGGGATTCACTGAAGCTTTCTTT. This encodes CASSTQQGFTEAFF.

This clone has only a few counts. V gene TRBV19 combines with J gene TRBJ1-3, with 8 bases matching TRBD1. Trimming removed 6 bases from V and 1 base from J; junction bases left unmatched: 8. The germline V gene has CDR1 LNHDA and CDR2 SQIVND (reference sequence). The CDR3 length is 16 residues. CDR3 sequence (DNA): TGTGCCAGTAGAACGGACAGGGTAGGATCTGGAAACACCATATATTTT. It encodes CASRTDRVGSGNTIYF.

This chain connects TRBV25-1 to TRBJ1-1, with D maybe TRBD1 (5 bases). CDR1 and CDR2 (germline): MGHDK, SYGVNS. Trimming shortened V by 3 bases and J by 8 bases, and 13 bases separated the two germline ends. This CDR3 is 13 amino acids long. CDR3 amino acids: CASSDSGLEEAFF. The CDR3 region has the DNA TGTGCCAGCAGTGATTCGGGACTCGAGGAAGCTTTCTTT.

This clone appeared a few times. The chain joins TRBV5-1 to TRBJ1-1; D remains ambiguous. The CDR3 is 14 residues long. Per the germline V gene, CDR1 is SGHRS and CDR2 is YFSETQ. Trimming pared 5 bases from V and 1 base from J, leaving 12 bases between. The CDR3 nucleotides read TGCGCCAGCAGGATAACAGTGGGGAACACTGAAGCTTTCTTT. It is translated as CASRITVGNTEAFF. The full variable domain, rest sourced from reference TRBV5-1 and TRBJ1-1, is KAGVTQTPRYLIKTRGQQVTLSCSPISGHRSVSWYQQTPGQGLQFLFEYFSETQRNKGNFPGRFSGRQFSNSRSEMNVSTLELGDSALYLCASRITVGNTEAFFGQGTRLTVV.

This CDR3 reads CASSTAGRADTQYF. CDR3 sequence (DNA): TGTGCCAGTAGCACAGCGGGCCGCGCAGATACGCAGTATTTT. The chain is built from TRBV7-9 and TRBJ2-3, with TRBD2 as a possible D gene (6 bases). With 9 bases removed from V and 4 bases from J, the gap between germline ends came to 17 bases. The CDR3 length is 14 residues. Germline values: CDR1 SEHNR, CDR2 FQNEAQ (reference sequence).

The chain links TRBV6-5 to TRBJ1-4; TRBD1 agrees at 7 bases. The germline V gene has CDR1 MNHEY and CDR2 SVGAGI. Trimming took 6 bases from V and 5 from J; bases not matched to a gene: 6. This CDR3 is built from 14 residues. CDR3 amino acids: CASSTGVLNEKLFF. The CDR3 DNA reads as TGTGCCAGCAGCACAGGGGTGTTAAATGAAAAACTGTTTTTT.

This chain links TRBV6-1 with TRBJ1-5, with a possible D match to TRBD1 (6 bases). Trimming took off 4 bases at V and 0 bases at J, with 19 bases between the two ends. Germline V gene lookup returns CDR1 MNHNS and CDR2 SASEGT. The CDR3 is 18 residues long. Here the CDR3 reads CASSAPVGGQYSNQPQHF. CDR3 bases: TGTGCCAGCAGTGCCCCGGTTGGTGGACAGTATAGCAATCAGCCCCAGCATTTT.

This rearrangement joins TRBV14 to TRBJ1-1; D is unresolved. There are 14 residues in the CDR3. Germline V gene data show CDR1 as SGHDN and CDR2 as FVKESK. Trimming took 4 bases from V and 1 from J, leaving 10 bases between them. DNA of the CDR3: TGTGCCAGCAGCCCTTTGACTGGGAACACTGAAGCTTTCTTT. It specifies CASSPLTGNTEAFF.

The CDR3 loop is CASSLGGNYGYTF. The CDR3 region has the DNA TGTGCCAGCAGTTTGGGCGGGAACTATGGCTACACCTTC. This rearrangement joins TRBV12-3 or TRBV12-4 to TRBJ1-2; D is undetermined. Trimming stripped 3 bases from V and 2 bases from J, with 7 bases between. The CDR3 is 13 amino acids.